The 7 T cell receptor beta chains presented below share a single source sample, sequenced in a study of response to subunit inactivated influenza vaccine. TCRdb used MiXCR to reprocess the RT-PCR reads, holding one entry per CDR3 protein. Among more than 450,000 distinct CDR3 sequences listed, 10% to 12% were seen once. The data also belong to a second study, concerning T cells expressing NK-cell markers. That source adds: As the method of synthesis, 5'RACE template switching with UMIs yielded TCR beta cDNA.

This specimen was PBMCs from blood, taken on the day of vaccination. Receptors originate from a man between 50 and 59 years old who received an inactivated influenza vaccine.

The rearrangement links TRBV5-6 to TRBJ2-1, with D tentatively TRBD2 (5 bases). The V gene lost 0 bases and the J gene lost 6 bases, with 13 bases spanning the gap. Germline V gene sequence: CDR1 SGHDT, CDR2 YYEEEE. This CDR3 region has 15 residues. In DNA form, the CDR3 reads TGTGCCAGCAGCTTGGTTACACTAGTACTCAATGAGCAGTTCTTC. The encoded protein is CASSLVTLVLNEQFF. Supplemented by reference TRBV5-6 and TRBJ2-1, the full variable domain reads DAGVTQSPTHLIKTRGQQVTLRCSPKSGHDTVSWYQQALGQGPQFIFQYYEEEERQRGNFPDRFSGHQFPNYSSELNVNALLLGDSALYLCASSLVTLVLNEQFFGPGTRLTVL.

The genes are TRBV27 and TRBJ2-7; D remains unclear. Germline CDR1 and CDR2: MNHEY and SMNVEV (reference sequence). V was trimmed by 2 bases and J by 0 bases, leaving 11 bases between them. This CDR3 is built from 15 residues. CDR3 residues: CASSLGLPLSYEQYF. Written as DNA, the CDR3 is TGTGCCAGCAGTTTAGGTCTTCCACTCTCCTACGAGCAGTACTTC.

This clonotype has ten or more counts. V gene TRBV12-3 or TRBV12-4 combines with J gene TRBJ1-5; D is undetermined. The ends were cut back, 5 bases at V and 7 bases at J, with 18 bases in the middle. This CDR3 contains 15 residues. The CDR3 coding sequence is TGTGCCAGCAGTCCATCCCCCCATGACGGGCAGCCCCAGCATTTT. Translating gives CASSPSPHDGQPQHF.

The genes are TRBV5-6 and TRBJ2-7, with 9 bases matching TRBD1. The CDR3 totals 14 residues. J gave up 6 bases and V 3 bases, and 7 bases lay outside the gene matches. Germline V lookup: CDR1 SGHDT, CDR2 YYEEEE. The CDR3 DNA is TGTGCCAGCAGCTCCGGGACAGGGTATCGCGAGCAGTACTTC. Its translation is CASSSGTGYREQYF.

This clonotype was observed a few times. The V and J genes are TRBV10-3 and TRBJ2-3; TRBD2 is a possible D gene (6 bases). Germline assignment: CDR1 ENHRY and CDR2 SYGVKD. The CDR3 loop spans 15 amino acids. With 10 bases removed from V and 6 bases from J, the gap between germline ends came to 23 bases. This chain's CDR3 is CATWSRDSAGDTQYF. CDR3 bases: TGTGCCACCTGGAGCCGGGACTCGGCGGGGGATACGCAGTATTTT.

The chain uses TRBV4-3 and TRBJ2-6; TRBD1 might be the D (6 bases). From germline, CDR1 is LGHNA and CDR2 YSLEER. The CDR3 sequence is 16 residues long. V lost 2 bases to trimming and J lost 3 bases, with 11 bases between them. The CDR3 coding sequence is TGCGCCAGCAGCCAATCAACAGGGTTTGGGGCCAACGTCCTGACTTTC. Translated, it gives CASSQSTGFGANVLTF.

This clonotype was observed a few times. This chain connects TRBV6-1 to TRBJ2-5; D assignment may be TRBD1 or TRBD2 (5 bases each). Germline lookup yields CDR1 MNHNS and CDR2 SASEGT. The CDR3 runs 13 residues. Trimming shortened V by 2 bases and J by 5 bases, and 9 bases separated the two germline ends. CDR3 nucleotide sequence: TGTGCCAGCAGTGAAAGGGGCGGGGAGACCCAGTACTTC. Protein: CASSERGGETQYF.